The sequence of this T cell receptor (beta chain) was determined in a study of cytomegalovirus exposure and HLA in healthy donors (dated by TCRdb to the late 2010s). Regarding the research as a whole: According to an earlier analysis of 550 to 750 of the donors, some 180 million T cells yielded 100 million or so unique TCR beta sequences and about 300 Gb of sequence data. Roughly 300 gigabases of sequencing data and around 85 million unique TCR sequences made up an early release that covered fewer than 650 HLA-typed donors. The genetic ancestry cluster associated with self-reported Caucasian donors included roughly 84% of the 350 to 500 genotyped donors. The study aimed to test whether cataloging public T cell receptors could reveal signatures of past pathogen exposure. Using immunosequencing, the study profiled T cell repertoires from fewer than 850 subjects and related those repertoires to cytomegalovirus serostatus. Along with the approximately 650-subject first cohort, a separate validation cohort of approximately 110 different subjects was used. To predict cytomegalovirus infection status, the study combined high-throughput TCR immunosequencing, statistical association of individual TCRs with disease status, and machine learning. A later analysis re-analyzed previously published TCR beta repertoires from roughly 630 donors and added high-resolution HLA genotyping to study TCR occurrence patterns. Rather than using new phenotypic data, the later analysis identified candidate immune exposures from TCR beta sequences and from how often those sequences occurred across donors. In an earlier analysis of over 550 of the donors, high-throughput TCR beta sequencing was used to judge whether each TCR beta V gene segment behaved as functional or pseudogenic. Donor age, sex, ethnicity and CMV serostatus were collected together with the repertoire data. A later genetic analysis took genome-wide SNP genotypes for about three fifths of the 666 donors and used that subset as a discovery cohort. All discovery cohort repertoires had been generated on a single sequencing platform. Class I and class II HLA loci were covered by the typing at four-digit resolution. Typing coverage differed by locus: A, B, C, DRB1 and DQB1 were typed in roughly 629-630 donors, DQA1 in about 500, DPA1 in 600 to 610, and DPB1 in just under 490. Four to six DR-DQ haplotypes were handled as single units for association and clustering, since linkage in the cohort was strong. On average, approximately 250,000 unique TCR beta nucleotide sequences were sequenced per donor among about 400 genotyped donors of the cohort, with roughly 19% of those sequences being non-productive.

Library creation used the immunoSEQ multiplex PCR assay. A mixture of 60 forward primers for TCR Vbeta segments and 13 reverse primers for TCR Jbeta segments was used in the multiplex PCR. The CDR3 region of rearranged TCR beta genes was amplified from genomic DNA by a multiplex PCR assay. The Illumina HiSeq System was used to sequence the amplified TCR beta libraries as 87-base-pair reads. In the paper's pipeline: A later analysis counted about 80 million unique TCR beta chains across the 650 to 800 repertoires, and roughly 9.9 million of these chains were shared by at least two donors. Raw reads were error-corrected and collapsed into unique sequences by a nearest-neighbor algorithm in which closely related sequences were merged to remove PCR and sequencing errors. V, D and J gene segments were assigned by aligning CDR3 sequences to IMGT reference sequences. For a sequence to be retained, a match of at least six nucleotides to both a V gene segment and a J gene segment was required. A rearrangement counted as productive if the CDR3 had no stop codons and remained in frame with V and J, and every other rearrangement counted as non-productive. CDR3 was defined according to IMGT convention as the region running from the second conserved V-encoded cysteine to the conserved J-encoded phenylalanine. The earlier analysis of roughly 590 of the donors excluded sequences that lacked an unambiguous match to a single V gene segment. In an earlier analysis of approximately 590 of the donors, V segments were called functional above 56.7% productive rearrangements and were called segregating when the between-donor standard deviation exceeded 5%. To diagnose cytomegalovirus status from the catalog of TCR beta chain sequences, a statistical classification framework was built. In a later analysis, V and J genes were assigned by comparing TCR nucleotide sequences against IMGT/GENE-DB human TR gene sequences. A later analysis assigned CDR3 sequences and most-parsimonious VDJ recombination scenarios with the TCRdist pipeline. In a later analysis, each TCR beta chain was defined by its CDR3 amino acid sequence together with its V-gene family, and reads without a unique V-gene family were excluded. In a later analysis, nearly 600 highly shared, low-generation-probability nucleotide sequences were removed to address suspected cross-contamination and a sequencing artifact. A later analysis calculated a clonal expansion index for each public chain from normalized within-repertoire ranks of inferred template counts. In a later analysis, generation probabilities were computed using a VDJ recombination model fitted to out-of-frame rearrangements, and the results were checked against IGoR. In a later analysis, TCR-TCR, TCR-HLA and TCR-CMV co-occurrence was scored with hypergeometric tests, and a repertoire-size bias correction was applied to TCR pairs. A later analysis estimated false discovery rates by permuting HLA or CMV assignments 20 times. In a later analysis, co-occurring TCRs were grouped using DBSCAN, and TCRdist sequence similarity was added for clustering within HLA-allele-positive subsets. Co-occurrence clustering excluded repertoires with fewer than 30,000 or more than 120,000 public chains, plus five with anomalous nucleotide sharing. This is the immuneACCESS table as TCRdb keeps it, with only in-frame sequences that have V and J called. A part of the clones is gone; compared with another copy, unresolved V genes explain less than half, and the rest is unexplained. V, J and clone size are those of that table, while D and trimming were read from the DNA. This sample gives 280,000 or so clones in total; approximately 90% of them show up just once. The ten largest account for approximately 2.4% of the sample.

Summary of the overall study and its limitations: CMV serostatus was the only immune exposure information available for the cohort. According to a later analysis, parvovirus B19, influenza, CMV and Epstein-Barr virus appeared linked to several top co-occurrence clusters. A later analysis found that HLA-associated TCR beta chains were more clonally expanded and had lower generation probabilities than equally common non-associated chains. The classifier was reported to diagnose cytomegalovirus status with high specificity and sensitivity in both the original cohort and the validation cohort. Because HLA typing was unavailable for some donors at each locus, only the typed subset was used in association tests. A later analysis found that most CMV-associated TCR beta chains appeared HLA-restricted, with HLA associations seemingly driven largely by CMV exposure. Broadly in line with IMGT annotations, most TCR beta V segments showed up in productive rearrangements about 87% or about 30% of the time in an earlier analysis of several hundred of the donors. Approximately 18 rarely observed V segments, including chromosome 9 orphons, were excluded from the earlier analysis of some 590 of the donors because counts were too low. The authors suggested that the approach could potentially be generalized to other disease states and immunological phenotypes. Linkage disequilibrium might explain the correlated functional status among segregating V segments, but an unknown experimental factor could not be ruled out. A cluster of highly shared sequence variants was judged likely to represent a technical artifact of the sequencing pipeline. In a later genetic analysis, a missense DCLRE1C variant was associated with V-gene and J-gene trimming of TCR beta chains, and the association was replicated in an independent cohort. The study gave a list of roughly 150 TCR beta chains associated with cytomegalovirus. Sequencing depth was assumed to be roughly uniform across donors in the presence/absence analyses, though that assumption may not hold. Strong co-occurrence of HLA alleles, especially DR and DQ, made assigning TCR associations to individual alleles difficult. Three of the identified cytomegalovirus-associated TCR beta chains were confirmed in vitro to be specific for cytomegalovirus antigens. A further reported finding was that TCR beta sequences accurately predicted the HLA-A and HLA-B alleles for most subjects in the first cohort. A later analysis found that TCR association rates varied across HLA loci, with DRB1 alleles showing the most associated TCRs and HLA-C alleles the fewest. Specific HLA alleles were associated with some 15,000 TCR beta sequences at a false discovery rate of 0.05 in a later analysis. While some public TCRs were present in many individuals, most TCR sequences turned up only very rarely across donors. According to a later genetic analysis, donors in an Asian-associated ancestry cluster had fewer N-insertions in productive TCRs than the approximately 700-donor mean. The 87-base-pair reads could not distinguish some IMGT-functional V segments, including TRBV6-2 and TRBV6-3, so those segments were excluded. In this cohort, only TCR beta chains were sequenced, and detectable features were limited by the absence of alpha or paired-chain data.

The cohort was made up of approximately 670 healthy bone marrow donors. At the time of sampling, every cohort member was nominally healthy, though immune exposures that went unrecorded were likely present. The donor tested CMV seronegative and was one of the 352 seronegative cohort members. A peripheral blood sample was provided by each donor, and peripheral blood mononuclear cells were used for TCR beta sequencing. Genomic DNA extraction from the blood cell samples was performed with the Qiagen DNeasy Blood Extraction Kit. The junction shows trimming of 7 bases on V and 5 bases on J, plus 12 bases between the germline ends. According to the germline V gene (reference sequence), CDR1 reads MNHEY and CDR2 reads SMNVEV. Measured from the cysteine to the phenylalanine, the CDR3 is 14 residues long. Only the CDR3 part of the read is kept: 42 bases, read in frame from the first base. Comment on this clone: This clone's antigen is unknown. Base qualities are missing; no much larger clone stands one base away.

This TCR was recovered from a woman under 30 in good health and CMV-seronegative. Here the chain combines TRBV27 and TRBJ1-6, with the D gene too uncertain to name. Sequencing used PBMCs. The sequenced DNA is TGTGCCAGCAAACAGAAATTAGATAATTCACCCCTCCACTTT. It specifies CASKQKLDNSPLHF.